These T cell receptor beta chains were read from a single sample in a study of cytomegalovirus exposure and HLA in healthy donors. TCRdb's copy holds only in-frame clones and misses some; the assay was immunoSEQ multiplex PCR. The sample holds about 160,000 clones, 78% seen once. The sample comprised PBMCs. These receptors all stem from a woman aged 40-49 years in good health and CMV-seronegative. Both conserved end residues are part of each CDR3. A D gene is named only where the DNA matches it firmly.

v_call,j_call,d_call,cdr3_aa
TRBV5-4,TRBJ1-2,-,CASSLGGTNYGYTF
TRBV5-4,TRBJ1-2,-,CASSSPGLNYGYTF
TRBV5-1,TRBJ1-2,-,CASSSTGHGYTF
TRBV7-9,TRBJ1-2,TRBD1,CASSSTPGGESYGYTF
TRBV11-2,TRBJ2-2,TRBD2,CASSLNSAGGAPGELFF
TRBV5-1,TRBJ1-6,-,CASSSQGFGYSPLHF
TRBV28,TRBJ1-2,-,CASSFSGTGLGYTF
TRBV28,TRBJ2-7,TRBD1,CASRTGVIGRVYEQYF
TRBV7-6,TRBJ1-4,-,CASSPLQGRGEKLFF
TRBV5-1,TRBJ1-3,-,CASSLATGISGNTIYF
TRBV7-2,TRBJ2-3,-,CASSPPSDTQYF
TRBV4-1,TRBJ2-1,-,CASSQRQVIYNEQFF
TRBV6-5,TRBJ1-1,-,CASSYSIGPGEAFF
TRBV5-1,TRBJ2-1,TRBD1,CASSAGQDSYNEQFF
TRBV7-8,TRBJ1-4,-,CASSLRRGDEKLFF
TRBV28,TRBJ1-1,-,CASTRLVAGEAFF
TRBV19,TRBJ1-5,-,CASISGGSNQPQHF
TRBV9,TRBJ1-1,-,CASSGGLGLLNTEAFF
TRBV6-1,TRBJ1-2,-,CASSETDYGYTF
TRBV6-1,TRBJ1-2,TRBD1,CASSESVRVRGKYGYTF
TRBV19,TRBJ2-6,-,CASNWGGGAGANVLTF
TRBV19,TRBJ1-6,TRBD1,CASSARGRFNNSPLHF
TRBV7-9,TRBJ2-2,-,CASNYDTNTGELFF
TRBV7-9,TRBJ1-1,TRBD1,CASSNDRAEAFF
TRBV6-5,TRBJ1-2,TRBD1,CASRTGQGDGYTF
TRBV5-6,TRBJ1-1,-,CASSPRADYTEAFF
TRBV5-1,TRBJ1-1,TRBD1,CASSFQGDTEAFF
TRBV2,TRBJ1-2,TRBD1,CASSGQGVYGYTF
TRBV7-6,TRBJ2-3,-,CASSLLGALTDTQYF
TRBV6-5,TRBJ2-7,TRBD1,CASRGQGAREQYF
TRBV5-1,TRBJ2-3,-,CASSKQVSTDTQYF
TRBV2,TRBJ1-5,-,CASTLWGVGRNQPQHF
TRBV5-1,TRBJ1-1,-,CASSFGGRLNTEAFF
TRBV6-5,TRBJ1-1,TRBD1,CASSAGTGGTEAFF
TRBV19,TRBJ1-1,-,CASSITGTSTEAFF
TRBV6-1,TRBJ2-2,TRBD2,CASIERGQFRELFF
TRBV7-9,TRBJ2-5,TRBD2,CASSGGEGLIQETQYF
TRBV28,TRBJ2-7,TRBD1,CASRGQISYEQYF
TRBV7-9,TRBJ1-1,-,CASSSPGDTNTEAFF
TRBV7-6,TRBJ2-3,-,CASSSGLDTQYF
TRBV9,TRBJ2-1,-,CASSVTLTSNEQFF
TRBV6-6,TRBJ2-7,-,CASAAAYEQYF
TRBV7-9,TRBJ2-3,TRBD1,CASSSRDRGNTDTQYF
TRBV7-6,TRBJ1-4,-,CASSYDLRESNEKLFF